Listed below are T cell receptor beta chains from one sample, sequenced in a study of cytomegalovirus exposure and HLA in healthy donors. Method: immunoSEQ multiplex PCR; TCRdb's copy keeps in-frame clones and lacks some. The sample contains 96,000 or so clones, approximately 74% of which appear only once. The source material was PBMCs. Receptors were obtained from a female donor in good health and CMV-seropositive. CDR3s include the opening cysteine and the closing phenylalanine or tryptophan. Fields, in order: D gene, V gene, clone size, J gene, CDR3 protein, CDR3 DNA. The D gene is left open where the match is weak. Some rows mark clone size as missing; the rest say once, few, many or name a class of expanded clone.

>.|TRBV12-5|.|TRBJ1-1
CASGIRQNTEAFF
TGTGCTAGTGGTATAAGACAGAACACTGAAGCTTTCTTT
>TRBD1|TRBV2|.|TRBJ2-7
CASSEPDRGLYEQYF
TGTGCCAGCAGTGAACCAGACAGGGGGCTCTACGAGCAGTACTTC
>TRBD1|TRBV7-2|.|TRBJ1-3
CASSPTGQGEGGNTIYF
TGTGCCAGCAGCCCCACCGGACAGGGGGAAGGTGGAAACACCATATATTTT
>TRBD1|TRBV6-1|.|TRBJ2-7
CASSEHGTGSYEQYF
TGTGCCAGCAGTGAACACGGGACAGGGAGCTACGAGCAGTACTTC
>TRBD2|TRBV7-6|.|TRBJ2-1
CASSSGLAYNEQFF
TGTGCCAGCAGCTCAGGACTAGCTTACAATGAGCAGTTCTTC
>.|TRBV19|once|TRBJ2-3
CASSIAGSTDTQYF
TGTGCCAGTAGTATTGCAGGCAGCACAGATACGCAGTATTTT
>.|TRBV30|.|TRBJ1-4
CAWSPKGKATNEKLFF
TGTGCCTGGAGTCCCAAGGGGAAAGCAACTAATGAAAAACTGTTTTTT
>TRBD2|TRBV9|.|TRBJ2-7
CASSVGGSGKAEQYF
TGTGCCAGCAGCGTAGGAGGTAGCGGGAAGGCCGAGCAGTACTTC
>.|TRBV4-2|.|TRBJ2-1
CASSQELSSSPYNEQFF
TGTGCCAGCAGCCAAGAGTTATCGAGCTCTCCTTACAATGAGCAGTTCTTC
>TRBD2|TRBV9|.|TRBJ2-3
CASSGFGAGVLAADTQYF
TGTGCCAGCAGCGGGTTCGGAGCGGGAGTTCTAGCAGCAGATACGCAGTATTTT
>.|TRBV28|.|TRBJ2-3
CASSLARNTDTQYF
TGTGCCAGCAGTTTAGCGAGGAACACAGATACGCAGTATTTT
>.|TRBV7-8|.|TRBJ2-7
CASSSLVGGNEQYF
TGTGCCAGCAGCTCGCTAGTTGGGGGGAACGAGCAGTACTTC
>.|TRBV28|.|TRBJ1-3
CASSPRGAGGNTIYF
TGTGCCAGCAGTCCTCGGGGAGCCGGAGGAAACACCATATATTTT
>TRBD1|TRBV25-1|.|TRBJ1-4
CASSVLGQGEEKLFF
TGTGCCAGCAGTGTCCTGGGACAGGGAGAGGAAAAACTGTTTTTT
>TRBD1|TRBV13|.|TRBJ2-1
CASSTGGMDEQFF
TGTGCCAGCAGCACAGGGGGCATGGATGAGCAGTTCTTC
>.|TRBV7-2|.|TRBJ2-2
CASSRQNTGELFF
TGTGCCAGCAGCCGACAGAACACCGGGGAGCTGTTTTTT
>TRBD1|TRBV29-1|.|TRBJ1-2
CSVVRQGENYGYTF
TGCAGCGTTGTGAGACAGGGGGAAAACTATGGCTACACCTTC
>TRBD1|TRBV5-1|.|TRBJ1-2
CASSEDRESGYTF
TGCGCCAGCAGCGAGGACAGGGAAAGCGGCTACACCTTC
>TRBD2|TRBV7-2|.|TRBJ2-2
CASSSDPTSGGAGELFF
TGTGCCAGCAGCTCCGACCCGACTAGCGGGGGGGCCGGGGAGCTGTTTTTT
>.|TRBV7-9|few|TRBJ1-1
CASSPTVINTEAFF
TGTGCCAGCAGCCCAACAGTCATCAACACTGAAGCTTTCTTT
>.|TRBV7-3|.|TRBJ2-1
CASSPSTANNEQFF
TGTGCCAGCAGCCCCTCGACAGCTAACAATGAGCAGTTCTTC
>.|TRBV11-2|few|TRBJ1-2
CASSPGEGNYGYTF
TGTGCCAGCAGCCCAGGGGAAGGGAACTATGGCTACACCTTC
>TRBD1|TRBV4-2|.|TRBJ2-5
CASSQVATGGQETQYF
TGTGCCAGCAGCCAAGTCGCGACAGGGGGCCAAGAGACCCAGTACTTC
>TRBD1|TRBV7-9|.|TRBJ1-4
CASSSGQGGTNEKLFF
TGTGCCAGCAGCTCGGGACAGGGAGGGACTAATGAAAAACTGTTTTTT
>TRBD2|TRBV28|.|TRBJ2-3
CASSLGAGDADTQYF
TGTGCCAGCAGTTTAGGAGCGGGAGATGCAGATACGCAGTATTTT
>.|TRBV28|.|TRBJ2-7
CASTRGQSYEQYF
TGTGCCAGCACCCGAGGACAGTCCTACGAGCAGTACTTC
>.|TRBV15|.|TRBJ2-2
CATSNRGFDTGELFF
TGTGCCACCAGCAATAGGGGTTTTGACACCGGGGAGCTGTTTTTT
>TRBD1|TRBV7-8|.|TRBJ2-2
CASSLGRQGRVGELFF
TGTGCCAGCAGCTTAGGTCGACAGGGACGGGTCGGGGAGCTGTTTTTT
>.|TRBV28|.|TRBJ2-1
CATAKVGTKTYNEQFF
TGTGCCACCGCGAAAGTGGGGACAAAAACCTACAATGAGCAGTTCTTC
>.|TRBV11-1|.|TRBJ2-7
CASSLARGPYEQYF
TGTGCCAGCAGCTTAGCGCGGGGACCCTACGAGCAGTACTTC
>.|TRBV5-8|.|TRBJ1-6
CASSSGREPASNSPLHF
TGTGCCAGCAGCTCCGGGCGGGAGCCCGCGTCTAATTCACCCCTCCACTTT
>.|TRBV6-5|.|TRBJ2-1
CASSSTYNEQFF
TGTGCCAGCAGTTCGACTTACAATGAGCAGTTCTTC
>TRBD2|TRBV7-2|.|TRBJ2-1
CASSPGLAGGTKQFF
TGTGCCAGCAGCCCGGGACTAGCGGGGGGGACCAAGCAGTTCTTC
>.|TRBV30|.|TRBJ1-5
CAWSRAGGKNEPQHF
TGTGCCTGGAGTCGGGCCGGGGGAAAGAACGAGCCCCAGCATTTT
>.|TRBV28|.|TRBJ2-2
CASSYGQYTGELFF
TGTGCCAGCAGTTACGGACAGTACACCGGGGAGCTGTTTTTT
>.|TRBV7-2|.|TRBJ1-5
CASSLEVGVQHF
TGTGCCAGCAGCTTAGAGGTAGGGGTCCAGCATTTT
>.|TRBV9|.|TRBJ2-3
CASSGSGMGDTQYF
TGTGCCAGCAGCGGTAGCGGAATGGGAGATACGCAGTATTTT